The clone carrying this T cell receptor (beta chain) is judged large. As yet, its antigen is unknown. Individual TCR cDNA molecules each bore their own unique molecular identifier. TCRdb used MiXCR to reprocess the 5' RACE reads, holding one entry per CDR3 protein. The sample includes more than 80,000 distinct CDR3 sequences, roughly 12% of them seen just once. The source of the sample is a study of spatial heterogeneity in lung cancer. Across the study: Mean representation of each unique TCR and UMI combination in the raw reads exceeded 9.5 occurrences. Study-level findings and limits: Compared with follow-up, resection was when ubiquitous expanded tumor TCRs appeared in blood more.

Sample time point: sample taken at primary tumor resection. Whole RNA came from tumor, nontumor lung or frozen PBMC and was sequenced without being sorted. In germline, CDR1 is MDHEN, CDR2 SYDVKM. This CDR3 is 15 amino acids long. The V and J ends lost 2 bases and 6 bases respectively, with 14 bases between them. The chain couples TRBV28 to TRBJ2-1; D perhaps matches TRBD2 (6 bases). The sequences come from PBMCs, collected at surgery. The sequence came from a male donor with early-stage non-small cell lung cancer. This chain's CDR3 is CASSLVLAELNEQFF. The CDR3 nucleotides read TGTGCCAGCAGTTTAGTGTTAGCGGAGCTCAATGAGCAGTTCTTC. Full variable domain (rest looked up from reference TRBV28 and TRBJ2-1): DVKVTQSSRYLVKRTGEKVFLECVQDMDHENMFWYRQDPGLGLRLIYFSYDVKMKEKGDIPEGYSVSREKKERFSLILESASTNQTSMYLCASSLVLAELNEQFFGPGTRLTVL.